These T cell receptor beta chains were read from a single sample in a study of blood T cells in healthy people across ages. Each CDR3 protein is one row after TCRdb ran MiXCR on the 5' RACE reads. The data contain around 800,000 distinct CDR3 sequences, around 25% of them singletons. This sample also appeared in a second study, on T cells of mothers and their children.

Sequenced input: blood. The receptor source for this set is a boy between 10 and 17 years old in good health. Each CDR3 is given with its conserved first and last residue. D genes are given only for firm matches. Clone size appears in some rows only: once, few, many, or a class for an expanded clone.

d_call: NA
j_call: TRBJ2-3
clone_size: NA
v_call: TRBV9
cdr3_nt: TGTGCCAGCAGCCGGGACGGCGAGGGCACAGATACGCAGTATTTT
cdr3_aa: CASSRDGEGTDTQYF

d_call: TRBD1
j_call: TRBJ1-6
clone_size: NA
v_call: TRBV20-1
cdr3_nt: TGCAGTGCTAGACTCGGGACAGTAAATTCACCCCTCCACTTT
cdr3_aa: CSARLGTVNSPLHF

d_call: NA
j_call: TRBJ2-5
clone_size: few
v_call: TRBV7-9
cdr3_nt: TGTGCCAGCAGTCCCGGGACTACCCAGTACTTC
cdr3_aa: CASSPGTTQYF

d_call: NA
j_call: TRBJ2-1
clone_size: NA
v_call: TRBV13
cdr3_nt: TGTGCCAGCAGCTGGGGGAGGAATGAGCAGTTCTTC
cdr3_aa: CASSWGRNEQFF

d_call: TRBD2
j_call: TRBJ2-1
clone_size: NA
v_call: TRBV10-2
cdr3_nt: TGCGCCAGCAGTGAAGCGGGGGGGCCTCATGAGCAGTTCTTC
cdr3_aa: CASSEAGGPHEQFF

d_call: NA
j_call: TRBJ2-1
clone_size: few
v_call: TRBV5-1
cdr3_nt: TGCGCCAGCAGCTTGGAGGGGAGATCCTACAATGAGCAGTTCTTC
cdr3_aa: CASSLEGRSYNEQFF

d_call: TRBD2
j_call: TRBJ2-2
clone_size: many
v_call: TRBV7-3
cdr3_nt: TGTGCCAGCAGCAAATCTAGCGGGGGGGCGAACACCGGGGAGCTGTTTTTT
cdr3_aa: CASSKSSGGANTGELFF

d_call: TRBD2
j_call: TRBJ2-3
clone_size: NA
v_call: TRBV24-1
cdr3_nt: TGTGCCACCAGTGATAGCGGGGGCCCCGCAGATACGCAGTATTTT
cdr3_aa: CATSDSGGPADTQYF

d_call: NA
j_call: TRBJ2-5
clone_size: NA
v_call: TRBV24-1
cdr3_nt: TGTGCCACCAGTCCTGGGACTCAACTGTACCAAGAGACCCAGTACTTC
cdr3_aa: CATSPGTQLYQETQYF

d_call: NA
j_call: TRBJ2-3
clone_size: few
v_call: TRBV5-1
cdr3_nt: TGCGCCAGCAGCCCCGGGAGCTTTGGGGATACGCAGTATTTT
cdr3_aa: CASSPGSFGDTQYF

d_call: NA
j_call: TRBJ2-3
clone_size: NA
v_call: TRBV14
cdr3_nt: TGTGCCAGCAGCCGGTGGGGATCCCTCACAGATACGCAGTATTTT
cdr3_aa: CASSRWGSLTDTQYF

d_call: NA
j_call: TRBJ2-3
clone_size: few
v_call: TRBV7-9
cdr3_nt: TGTGCCAGCAGCATAGAGAGACGAAGAACAGATACGCAGTATTTT
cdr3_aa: CASSIERRRTDTQYF

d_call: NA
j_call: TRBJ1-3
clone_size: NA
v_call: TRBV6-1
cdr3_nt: TGTGCCAGCAGTGACTGGACGGGGGAAAACACCATATATTTT
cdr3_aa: CASSDWTGENTIYF

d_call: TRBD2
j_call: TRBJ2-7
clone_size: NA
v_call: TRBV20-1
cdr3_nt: TGCAGTGCTACGCCAGCGGGGATCTACGAGCAGTACTTC
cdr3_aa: CSATPAGIYEQYF

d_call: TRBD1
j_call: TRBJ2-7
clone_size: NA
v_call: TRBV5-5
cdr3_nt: TGTGCCAGCAACGCGGGACAGGGCCTGGACGAGCAGTACTTC
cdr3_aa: CASNAGQGLDEQYF

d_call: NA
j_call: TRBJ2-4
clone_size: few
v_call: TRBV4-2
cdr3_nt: TGTGCCAGCAGCCAAGACAGAAGAGACCAAAACATTCAGTACTTC
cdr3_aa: CASSQDRRDQNIQYF

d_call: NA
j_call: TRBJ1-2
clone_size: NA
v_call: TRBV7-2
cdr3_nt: TGTGCCAGCAGCGCCGAAGGGGTTGACTATGGCTACACCTTC
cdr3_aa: CASSAEGVDYGYTF

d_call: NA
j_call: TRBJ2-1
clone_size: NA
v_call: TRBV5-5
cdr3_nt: TGTGCCAGCAGCTTACAGGGATTTGGGAATGAGCAGTTCTTC
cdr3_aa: CASSLQGFGNEQFF

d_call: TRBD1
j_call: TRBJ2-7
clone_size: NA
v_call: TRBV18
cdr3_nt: TGTGCCAGCTCACACGACAGGGGGTCTGGCAACGAGCAGTACTTC
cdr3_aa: CASSHDRGSGNEQYF

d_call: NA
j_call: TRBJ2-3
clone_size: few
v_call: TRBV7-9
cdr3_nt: TGTGCCAGCAGCCGCCCCCAGGCCCCGCAGTATTTT
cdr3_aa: CASSRPQAPQYF

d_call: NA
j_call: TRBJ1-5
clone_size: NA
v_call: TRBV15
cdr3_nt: TGTGCCACCAGCAGAGTACAGTGGCCGACTAGCAATCAGCCCCAGCATTTT
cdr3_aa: CATSRVQWPTSNQPQHF

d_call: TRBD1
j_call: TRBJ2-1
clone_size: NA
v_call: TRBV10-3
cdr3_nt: TGTGCCATCAGTGACCCAGGGGACAGCTCCTACAATGAGCAGTTCTTC
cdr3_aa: CAISDPGDSSYNEQFF

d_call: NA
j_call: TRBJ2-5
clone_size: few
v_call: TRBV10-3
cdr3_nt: TGTGCCATGGGGGATTCCGGGGACCAAGAGACCCAGTACTTC
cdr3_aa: CAMGDSGDQETQYF

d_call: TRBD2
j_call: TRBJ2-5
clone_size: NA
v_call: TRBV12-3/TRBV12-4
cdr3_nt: TGTGCCAGCAGTTTAATGGGGGGGGTCTCCCAAGAGACCCAGTACTTC
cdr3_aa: CASSLMGGVSQETQYF